Only one count was recorded for the clone carrying this T cell receptor beta chain. The data were obtained in a study of blood T cell repertoires in COVID-19. Study-wide background: Whether acute or convalescent, the COVID-19 samples came from the United States, Italy and Spain. In each case, the material was cDNA or gDNA derived from T cells, B-cell-depleted T cells, or PBMCs.

CDR3 length: 14 residues. Trimming shortened V by 4 bases and J by 4 bases, and 16 bases separated the two germline ends. Germline V gene data show CDR1 as GTSNPN and CDR2 as SVGIG (reference sequence). Per the study methods: How many nucleated cells were present was estimated from reference gene primer amplification. Clones were read by immunoSEQ multiplex PCR, and TCRdb kept only the in-frame ones, dropping some. V and J calls and clone size are those listed in that table; D and trimming were worked out from the DNA. There are some 130,000 clones in the sample; about three quarters occur only once, and about an eighth lies in the top ten.

Source material: peripheral blood. This TCR was sampled from an elderly man with acute or convalescent COVID-19. The rearrangement joins TRBV30 to TRBJ1-2, with D tentatively TRBD1 (6 bases). In DNA form, the CDR3 reads TGTGCCTGGAAGCCAGCGGGGGCTCGCTATGGCTACACCTTC. It translates to CAWKPAGARYGYTF. Combining the CDR3 with reference TRBV30 and TRBJ1-2 gives the whole variable domain SQTIHQWPATLVQPVGSPLSLECTVEGTSNPNLYWYRQAAGRGLQLLFYSVGIGQISSEVPQNLSASRPQDRQFILSSKKLLLSDSGFYLCAWKPAGARYGYTFGSGTRLTVV.